The 13 T cell receptor beta chains reported below all come from one sample, sequenced in a study of CXCR3-negative and CXCR3-positive naive CD8 T cells (dated by TCRdb to between 2017 and 2020). The antigens these receptors bind are not known. General study outcomes and caveats: Compared with CXCR3-negative naive cells, CXCR3-positive naive cells had TRB CDR3s with higher hydrophobicity (lower Kidera factor 4), lower energy, and higher strength and volume indices.

The run used a NextSeq 550. The Human TCR Profiling Kit (MiLaboratory) was used to make UMI-labeled 5' RACE TRB cDNA libraries. Through TCRdb reprocessing, the reads give one entry per CDR3 protein sequence; DNA is omitted. The sample has roughly 130,000 distinct CDR3 sequences on record. The ten top clones hold 0.59% of the sample. The sample comprised naive CXCR3+ CD8+ T cells from blood. The cell subset or site label on this specimen signifies: CD45RO-CCR7+CD27+CD95- naive CD8+ T cells expressing CXCR3 (TNR3+). Source of these receptors: a human donor in good health. Some clones in this sample may be carry-over from other donors' samples.

The chain is built from TRBV25-1 and TRBJ2-3; as DNA is missing, the TRBD2 call by TCRdb cannot be tested. The CDR3 covers 16 residues. CDR1 is MGHDK and CDR2 is SYGVNS in the germline V gene. This chain's CDR3 is CASSEHVIAGTDTQYF.

This rearrangement joins TRBV4-1 to TRBJ1-6; as DNA is missing, the TRBD1 call by TCRdb cannot be tested. The germline V gene encodes CDR1 MGHRA and CDR2 YSYEKL. The CDR3 has 15 residues. CDR3 residues: CASSQDRTGYSPLHF.

The V and J genes are TRBV29-1 and TRBJ2-3; TCRdb lists TRBD1, though no DNA is available to test this call. This CDR3 contains 15 residues. The germline CDR1 and CDR2 sequences are SQVTM and ANQGSEA. The CDR3 is CSVETGAFSTDTKYF.

This chain connects TRBV27 to TRBJ1-1; without DNA, the TCRdb call of TRBD1 cannot be checked. There are 13 residues in the CDR3. Germline V lookup: CDR1 MNHEY, CDR2 SMNVEV (reference sequence). The CDR3 loop reads CASRTGTNTEAFF.

This chain joins TRBV29-1 and TRBJ1-1; without DNA, the TCRdb call of TRBD1 cannot be checked. Germline V gene lookup returns CDR1 SQVTM and CDR2 ANQGSEA. The CDR3 length is 13 residues. The CDR3 sequence is CSASGGTNTEAFF.

The V call is TRBV7-2, the J call TRBJ2-1; TCRdb picks TRBD2, but there is no DNA to check that call. The CDR3 runs to 15 residues. Germline CDR1 is SGHTA and CDR2 is FQGNSA. The CDR3 protein is CASFLLAGGYNEQFF.

This chain links TRBV13 with TRBJ2-7; the D gene TCRdb calls, TRBD1, cannot be checked with no DNA. CDR3 length: 12 amino acids. Germline assignment: CDR1 PRHDT and CDR2 FYEKMQ (reference sequence). The CDR3 sequence is CASSSRTGEQYF.

J is TRBJ2-7 and V is TRBV29-1; the TRBD1 assignment by TCRdb is unverifiable without DNA. The CDR3 spans 11 residues. The germline CDR1 and CDR2 sequences are SQVTM and ANQGSEA. CDR3 amino acids: CSVDTGRGQYF.

The chain is built from TRBV29-1 and TRBJ2-2; TCRdb proposes TRBD2, but this gene call is untestable without DNA. The CDR3 spans 15 residues. Germline V gene data show CDR1 as SQVTM and CDR2 as ANQGSEA. The CDR3 sequence: CSAGGGTGGTGELFF.

The chain uses TRBV6-5 and TRBJ2-3; TCRdb reports TRBD1, a call that lacks DNA to check it against. There are 15 residues in the CDR3. Germline V gene sequence: CDR1 MNHEY, CDR2 SVGAGI. CDR3 residues: CASSYSQGSTDTQYF.

This chain connects TRBV7-8 to TRBJ1-1. The CDR3 runs to 13 residues. Germline loops: CDR1 SGHVS, CDR2 FQNEAQ. CDR3 protein: CASSLGENTEAFF.

The chain combines TRBV6-5 with TRBJ2-7; there is no DNA to check the TCRdb D call of TRBD1. Germline lookup yields CDR1 MNHEY and CDR2 SVGAGI. CDR3 length: 14 amino acids. The chain's CDR3 is CASSPGQEAYEQYF.

This sequence joins TRBV6-1 and TRBJ2-7; TCRdb indicates TRBD2, and absent DNA this call remains unverified. Looked up from germline, CDR1 is MNHNS and CDR2 is SASEGT. The CDR3 is 15 residues long. CDR3 in amino acids: CAGRIETSGTYEQYF.